Below, 23 T cell receptor beta chains from the same sample are listed, as sequenced in a study of T-cell memory formation after mild COVID-19 (dated by TCRdb to the early 2020s). The library was made by 5' RACE. Instrument used: Illumina NovaSeq 6000. In-frame beta chains were kept once TCRdb had trimmed the public reads at Q25 with fastp and called clones with MiXCR. Every CDR3 protein is listed once, alongside the most common genes and DNA of its rows. The sample profile shows about 150,000 distinct CDR3 sequences; around 15% of them were found once. 11% to 15% of the sample goes to the ten largest clones. Sequences were obtained from PBMCs or a T cell subset sorted from them (not recorded which). The receptors here all came from an adult woman who had mild COVID-19 (a few samples of this study predate the infection). The sample titles of this study are shuffled in the database, so cell type and time point are left out; the donor was told from shared clones.

V usage is TRBV4-2 and J usage is TRBJ2-5; a weak D match, TRBD1 (6 bases). This CDR3 has 16 amino acids. Germline V CDR1 and CDR2: LGHNA, YNFKEQ. V lost 4 bases, J lost 4 bases, and 19 bases lay in between. CDR3: CASSPRDTGLGETQYF. In DNA form, the CDR3 reads TGTGCCAGCAGCCCCCGGGATACAGGGCTTGGAGAGACCCAGTACTTC.

J is TRBJ2-2 and V is TRBV5-1, with TRBD1 matching over 8 bases. This CDR3 comprises 14 residues. Germline lookup yields CDR1 SGHRS and CDR2 YFSETQ. After removal of 4 bases from V and 7 bases from J, the junction contained 6 bases not matched to a gene. CDR3 in DNA: TGCGCCAGCAGCGCGGACAGGGTCGACGGGGAGCTGTTTTTT. Amino acid sequence: CASSADRVDGELFF.

This clonotype has more than one count but fewer than ten. The chain links TRBV6-5 to TRBJ2-7; D is undetermined. The germline V gene has CDR1 MNHEY and CDR2 SVGAGI. Trimming stripped 0 bases from V and 0 bases from J, with 6 bases between. The CDR3 spans 14 residues. CDR3 protein: CASSYSRASYEQYF. The CDR3 DNA follows: TGTGCCAGCAGTTACTCGAGAGCCTCCTACGAGCAGTACTTC.

J is TRBJ1-1 and V is TRBV9; the D is unclear. V dropped 4 bases and J dropped 1 base, with 17 bases sitting between them. The CDR3 contains 16 residues. Looked up from germline, CDR1 is SGDLS and CDR2 is YYNGEE. Written as DNA, the CDR3 is TGTGCCAGCAGCCCCTTACTGGGGAGCCAGAACACTGAAGCTTTCTTT. Residues: CASSPLLGSQNTEAFF.

The gene calls are TRBV9 and TRBJ2-6; no clear D. V was trimmed by 0 bases and J by 0 bases, leaving 7 bases between them. Per the germline V gene, CDR1 is SGDLS and CDR2 is YYNGEE. The CDR3 is 16 residues long. DNA for the CDR3: TGTGCCAGCAGCGTAGAGGTCAACTCTGGGGCCAACGTCCTGACTTTC. Amino acid sequence: CASSVEVNSGANVLTF.

This chain connects TRBV7-2 to TRBJ2-3; TRBD2 agrees at 7 bases. With 3 bases clipped from V and 1 base from J, the junction kept 10 bases outside the gene matches. The CDR3 consists of 17 residues. Germline CDR1 and CDR2: SGHTA and FQGNSA. This chain's CDR3 is CASSLFWAGDRTDTQYF. The CDR3 bases are TGTGCCAGCAGCTTGTTTTGGGCGGGGGATCGCACAGATACGCAGTATTTT.

This clonotype was detected a few times. The rearrangement uses TRBV10-3 and TRBJ1-2, with 9 bases that match TRBD1. In germline, CDR1 is ENHRY, CDR2 SYGVKD. V was pared by 0 bases and J by 4 bases, with 0 bases of the junction left unmatched. This CDR3 comprises 14 residues. The DNA for the CDR3 is TGTGCCATCAGTGAGTCGGACAGGGGCTATGGCTACACCTTC. Protein sequence: CAISESDRGYGYTF.

This clonotype was detected once. The chain is built from TRBV20-1 and TRBJ1-1, with 8 bases matching TRBD1. With V trimmed by 5 bases and J by 6 bases, 8 bases remained unmatched. The germline CDR1 and CDR2 sequences are DFQATT and SNEGSKA (reference sequence). The CDR3 totals 13 residues. The CDR3 spells CSASQGAQAEAFF. CDR3 DNA: TGCAGTGCTTCCCAGGGGGCGCAGGCTGAAGCTTTCTTT.

The V call is TRBV5-1, the J call TRBJ2-2; either TRBD1 or TRBD2 may fit D (5 bases each). Trimming removed 6 bases from V and 2 bases from J, with 17 bases in between. This CDR3 comprises 16 residues. Looked up from germline, CDR1 is SGHRS and CDR2 is YFSETQ. CDR3 DNA: TGCGCCAGCACCATAAATATTGGGGGAAACACCGGGGAGCTGTTTTTT. This translates into CASTINIGGNTGELFF.

This clonotype was counted many times. V is TRBV12-3 or TRBV12-4 and J is TRBJ2-7; D is uncertain. The CDR3 contains 15 residues. V was pared by 3 bases and J by 2 bases, with 14 bases between. The CDR3 coding sequence is TGTGCCAGCAGTTTCGCTCTGGGCCCGGCCTACGAGCAGTACTTC. This translates into CASSFALGPAYEQYF.

This clonotype was observed a handful of times. The V call is TRBV6-5, the J call TRBJ2-2; no reliable D call. V shed 6 bases and J shed 4 bases, with 9 bases lying between them. Germline values: CDR1 MNHEY, CDR2 SVGAGI. CDR3 length: 13 amino acids. The DNA of the CDR3 is TGTGCCAGCAGAGCCATTGGCACCGGGGAGCTGTTTTTT. It codes for CASRAIGTGELFF.

The V and J genes are TRBV6-6 and TRBJ2-7, with 10 positions matching TRBD1. Losses at the gene ends were 6 bases for V and 3 bases for J; bases not matched to a gene: 8. Per germline, CDR1 MNHNY and CDR2 SVGAGI (reference sequence). The CDR3 loop spans 15 amino acids. The CDR3, as DNA: TGTGCCAGCAGCCCAGTCGGGACAGGGGACTACGAGCAGTACTTC. Its translation: CASSPVGTGDYEQYF.

In its sample, this clonotype was seen a few times. The rearrangement links TRBV7-9 to TRBJ2-2, with D uncertain. V was clipped by 5 bases and J by 7 bases, with 8 bases between them. Germline CDR1 and CDR2: SEHNR and FQNEAQ (reference sequence). The CDR3 has 12 residues. For the CDR3, the DNA is TGTGCCAGCAGCACACCGAGCGGGGAGCTGTTTTTT. Amino acids: CASSTPSGELFF.

This clonotype was counted only a few times. The rearrangement joins TRBV12-3 or TRBV12-4 to TRBJ2-1; 11 bases are a match to TRBD2. The V and J ends lost 7 bases and 2 bases, in that order; junction bases with no gene match: 1. This CDR3 contains 14 residues. Here the CDR3 reads CASTSGRPYNEQFF. As DNA, the CDR3 is TGTGCCAGCACTAGCGGGAGGCCCTACAATGAGCAGTTCTTC.

This clonotype was seen many times. The V and J genes are TRBV27 and TRBJ2-7; TRBD2 matches 8 bases. The CDR3 is made up of 15 amino acids. Germline V gene sequence: CDR1 MNHEY, CDR2 SMNVEV (reference sequence). With 3 bases clipped from V and 5 bases from J, the junction kept 9 bases outside the gene matches. The CDR3 sequence is CASSFQRESRDEQYF. Written as DNA, the CDR3 is TGTGCCAGCAGTTTCCAGCGGGAGTCCCGGGACGAGCAGTACTTC.

This clonotype was picked up many times. This chain connects TRBV20-1 to TRBJ2-7; 15 nucleotides line up with TRBD2. The germline CDR1 and CDR2 sequences are DFQATT and SNEGSKA (reference sequence). The V segment lost 5 bases and the J segment 0 bases; nucleotides outside the gene matches: 5. The CDR3 extends over 16 amino acids. The CDR3 spells CSASGTSGRFSYEQYF. The DNA of the CDR3 is TGCAGTGCTTCCGGGACTAGCGGGAGGTTCTCCTACGAGCAGTACTTC.

This clonotype showed up just a few times. This rearrangement joins TRBV30 to TRBJ1-1; D remains unclear. The CDR3 length is 13 residues. The V end lost 2 bases, the J end lost 1 base, and 8 bases lay between the germline ends. CDR1 GTSNPN and CDR2 SVGIG come from the germline V gene (reference sequence). The DNA of the CDR3 is TGTGCCTGGAGTTTAATGGAGAACACTGAAGCTTTCTTT. Translating gives CAWSLMENTEAFF.

This clonotype showed up just a few times. This chain links TRBV4-1 with TRBJ2-7; tentative D call: TRBD1 (6 bases). The CDR3 covers 14 residues. V dropped 3 bases and J dropped 2 bases, with 11 bases sitting between them. The germline V gene has CDR1 MGHRA and CDR2 YSYEKL. The CDR3: CASSHPTGPYEQYF. For the CDR3, the DNA is TGCGCCAGCAGCCACCCCACAGGGCCCTACGAGCAGTACTTC.

The V gene is TRBV5-1, the J gene TRBJ1-1; D not resolved. The germline CDR1 and CDR2 sequences are SGHRS and YFSETQ. This CDR3 is 13 amino acids long. V was trimmed by 4 bases and J by 10 bases, leaving 17 bases between them. The CDR3 here is CASSRDPNSAAFF. Written as DNA, the CDR3 is TGCGCCAGCAGCCGGGATCCTAATTCTGCAGCTTTCTTT.

V gene TRBV5-4 combines with J gene TRBJ2-7; 11 bases agree with TRBD2. CDR1 is SGHNT, CDR2 YYREEE, per germline (reference sequence). The junction had 2 bases not matched to a gene; V was cut back by 0 bases and J by 0 bases. There are 16 residues in the CDR3. The CDR3 region is CASSLGGLAVSYEQYF. The CDR3 DNA reads as TGTGCCAGCAGCTTGGGGGGACTAGCGGTCTCCTACGAGCAGTACTTC.

The gene calls are TRBV4-1 and TRBJ2-7; D may be TRBD1 (5 bases). Germline CDR1 MGHRA, CDR2 YSYEKL. V was cut by 5 bases and J by 0 bases, with 14 bases left in between. The CDR3 sequence is 15 residues long. The CDR3 spells CASSFRVGDSYEQYF. CDR3 coding DNA: TGCGCCAGCAGCTTCAGGGTAGGGGACTCCTACGAGCAGTACTTC.

The chain uses TRBV6-6 and TRBJ2-7; D may match TRBD1 or TRBD2 (6 bases each). V was shortened by 4 bases and J by 2 bases, with 12 bases between the two germline ends. The CDR3 is 14 amino acids. Germline values: CDR1 MNHNY, CDR2 SVGAGI (reference sequence). CDR3 DNA: TGTGCCAGCAGTTCCGGGGGACATGCCTACGAGCAGTACTTC. Encoded protein: CASSSGGHAYEQYF.

The chain links TRBV6-5 to TRBJ1-2, with TRBD1 identical over 7 bases. The CDR3 is 14 amino acids. V was clipped by 2 bases and J by 6 bases; unmatched bases: 6. The V gene's germline CDR1 is MNHEY and CDR2 SVGAGI. The CDR3 coding sequence is TGTGCCAGCAGTTACGACAGGGAAGTACATGGCTACACCTTC. It translates to CASSYDREVHGYTF.